These 13 T cell receptor beta chains were all obtained from the same sample, sequenced in a study of T cell responses to AZD1222 COVID-19 vaccine. Profiling relied on immunoSEQ multiplex PCR, and the TCRdb table lists in-frame clones only, not all of them. Found here are almost 95,000 clones, roughly 85% of them singletons; the top ten hold more than 4%. This specimen was peripheral blood, taken 28 days after the second AZD1222 dose. These receptors came from an adult who received the AZD1222 COVID-19 vaccine.

This clone came up once. The DNA of the CDR3 is TGCAGTGCTAGTAACAGGTCCTATGGCTACACCTTC. Protein product: CSASNRSYGYTF. The chain has TRBV20-1 and TRBJ1-2, with TRBD1 as a possible D gene (5 bases). This CDR3 comprises 12 residues. Trimming shortened V by 3 bases and J by 4 bases, and 9 bases separated the two germline ends. Germline assignment: CDR1 DFQATT and CDR2 SNEGSKA (reference sequence).

The chain is built from TRBV10-3 and TRBJ2-2; 10 bases fit TRBD1. V shed 5 bases and J 5 bases; nucleotides not matched to a gene: 5. Germline CDR1 is ENHRY and CDR2 is SYGVKD. This CDR3 has 15 amino acids. The CDR3 sequence: CAISLDRGQTGELFF. The CDR3, as DNA: TGTGCCATCAGTCTCGACAGGGGGCAGACCGGGGAGCTGTTTTTT.

The rearrangement uses TRBV12-3 or TRBV12-4 and TRBJ2-4; 9 bases line up with TRBD2. Unmatched junction bases numbered 8, after V lost 5 bases and J lost 12 bases. This CDR3 is 13 amino acids long. Written as DNA, the CDR3 is TGTGCCAGCAGTATTCTAGCGGGAAGTGCTCAGTACTTC. Translated: CASSILAGSAQYF.

The table lists this clone with a few counts. The chain carries TRBV3-1 (or the pseudogene TRBV3-2) and TRBJ2-1; 9 positions agree with TRBD2. The J segment lost 5 bases and the V segment lost 1 base, leaving 9 bases of the junction unmatched. The CDR3 sequence is 17 residues long. Germline-derived CDR1 and CDR2 are LGHDT and YNNKEL (reference sequence). CDR3 bases: TGTGCCAGCAGCCAAGGTCCTGGACTAGCGAGGGACAATGAGCAGTTCTTC. This encodes CASSQGPGLARDNEQFF.

The chain links TRBV27 to TRBJ2-5; D is perhaps TRBD1 (5 bases). The germline gives CDR1 MNHEY, CDR2 SMNVEV (reference sequence). The CDR3 has 16 amino acids. Trimming pared 5 bases from V and 5 bases from J, leaving 21 bases between. The CDR3 bases are TGTGCCAGCAGTCAGAGGCCACCCAGGGTCTGGGAGACCCAGTACTTC. The encoded protein is CASSQRPPRVWETQYF.

V is TRBV7-2 and J is TRBJ1-4; 12 nucleotides line up with TRBD1. The V and J ends lost 2 bases and 7 bases, in that order; junction bases with no gene match: 8. The CDR3 runs 17 residues. From germline, CDR1 is SGHTA and CDR2 FQGNSA. The CDR3 here is CASSLRDRGPLGEKLFF. In DNA, the CDR3 is TGTGCCAGCAGCTTAAGGGACAGGGGGCCCCTTGGTGAAAAACTGTTTTTT.

The genes are TRBV7-9 and TRBJ1-2; D unclear. Germline V gene sequence: CDR1 SEHNR, CDR2 FQNEAQ (reference sequence). There are 13 residues in the CDR3. V was trimmed by 0 bases and J by 3 bases, leaving 5 bases between them. The CDR3 spells CASSLADHYGYTF. The CDR3 DNA is TGTGCCAGCAGCTTAGCAGATCACTATGGCTACACCTTC.

This rearrangement joins TRBV28 to TRBJ1-5; D uncertain. The V gene lost 4 bases and the J gene lost 10 bases, with 14 bases spanning the gap. Looked up from germline, CDR1 is MDHEN and CDR2 is SYDVKM. The CDR3 loop spans 13 amino acids. The chain's CDR3 is CASSWDSVLPQHF. The DNA of the CDR3 is TGTGCCAGCAGTTGGGATTCGGTCCTACCCCAGCATTTT.

This clone was detected only once. This chain connects TRBV29-1 to TRBJ2-7; D unresolved. Germline V gives CDR1 SQVTM, CDR2 ANQGSEA. Trimming took off 4 bases at V and 0 bases at J, with 13 bases between the two ends. The CDR3 has 14 residues. Written as DNA, the CDR3 is TGCAGCGTTGTAGGGTCCCCAACCTCCTACGAGCAGTACTTC. Its protein is CSVVGSPTSYEQYF.

This rearrangement joins TRBV29-1 to TRBJ1-2; 7 nucleotides align to TRBD1. This CDR3 contains 14 residues. Germline V CDR1 and CDR2: SQVTM, ANQGSEA. V shed 6 bases and J 4 bases; nucleotides not matched to a gene: 11. This CDR3 is CSVRLGDRGYGYTF. CDR3 DNA sequence: TGCAGCGTGCGGTTAGGGGACAGAGGCTATGGCTACACCTTC.

The V call is TRBV3-1 (or the pseudogene TRBV3-2), the J call TRBJ2-2; 7 bases are shared with TRBD2. Germline CDR1 and CDR2: LGHDT and YNNKEL (reference sequence). There are 14 residues in the CDR3. Trimming took 1 base from V and 4 from J; bases not matched to a gene: 0. The CDR3 protein is CASSQGGGTGELFF. The CDR3 region has the DNA TGTGCCAGCAGCCAAGGGGGGGGCACCGGGGAGCTGTTTTTT.

This clone was seen a few times. The chain employs TRBV5-1 and TRBJ1-2, with TRBD1 identical over 10 bases. From germline, CDR1 is SGHRS and CDR2 YFSETQ. The CDR3 spans 13 residues. The J segment lost 2 bases and the V segment lost 7 bases, leaving 2 bases of the junction unmatched. The CDR3 reads CASGTGVNYGYTF. The CDR3 region has the DNA TGCGCCAGCGGGACAGGGGTCAACTATGGCTACACCTTC.

V usage is TRBV6-5 and J usage is TRBJ1-5; D unresolved. The CDR3 has 13 amino acids. The germline V gene encodes CDR1 MNHEY and CDR2 SVGAGI. The V and J ends lost 0 bases and 6 bases respectively, with 6 bases between them. CDR3 loop: CASSYSRVQPQHF. The CDR3, as DNA: TGTGCCAGCAGTTACTCGAGGGTTCAGCCCCAGCATTTT.